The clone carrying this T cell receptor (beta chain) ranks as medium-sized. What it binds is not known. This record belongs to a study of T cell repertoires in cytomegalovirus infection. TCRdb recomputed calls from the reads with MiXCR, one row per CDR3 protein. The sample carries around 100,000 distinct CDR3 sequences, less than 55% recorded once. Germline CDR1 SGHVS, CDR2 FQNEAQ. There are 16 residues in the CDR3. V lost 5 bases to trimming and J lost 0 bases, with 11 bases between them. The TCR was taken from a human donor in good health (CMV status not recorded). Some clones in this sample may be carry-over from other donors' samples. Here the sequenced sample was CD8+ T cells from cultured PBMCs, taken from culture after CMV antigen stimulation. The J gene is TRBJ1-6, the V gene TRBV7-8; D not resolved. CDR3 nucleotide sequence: TGTGCCAGCAGCGCATCCTTGAGCTCCTATAATTCACCCCTCCACTTT. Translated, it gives CASSASLSSYNSPLHF.